This T cell receptor beta chain comes out of a study of OX40 agonist ivuxolimab in advanced cancers. Overall study context: Melanoma, hepatocellular carcinoma, head and neck or renal cell cancer occurred in dose-escalation patients.

Data came from immunoSEQ multiplex PCR; TCRdb stores just in-frame clones and leaves some out. Of around 69,000 clones listed, around 89% were seen once; the top ten hold around 3.6%. In regard to this clone: Its antigen is as yet unknown. The sample has other DNA sequences that encode this CDR3 too.

Regarding the study as a whole: Some of the lowest clonal expansion was seen in partial responders at 0.1-3.0 mg/kg. There were, on average, more expanded clones in CD8+ T cells than in CD4+.

V lost 4 bases and J lost 0, with 5 bases in between. CDR1 and CDR2 from the germline V gene are SGHRS and YFSETQ. The CDR3 loop spans 12 amino acids. This rearrangement joins TRBV5-1 to TRBJ2-7; D call uncertain. The input for sequencing was CD4+ or CD8+ T cells sorted from blood, taken in a trial of the OX40 agonist ivuxolimab. The receptor's source is an adult with an advanced solid tumor such as melanoma, head and neck, liver or kidney cancer. In DNA, the CDR3 is TGCGCCAGCAGCCCCGACTCCTACGAGCAGTACTTC. Protein: CASSPDSYEQYF.